This record covers a single T cell receptor (beta chain). Its antigen is not identified. Participants had chemo-refractory metastatic non-small-cell lung cancer and were treated with focal radiation plus ipilimumab CTLA-4 blockade. Clones were read by immunoSEQ multiplex PCR, and TCRdb kept only the in-frame ones, dropping some. The sample yields roughly 130,000 clones, approximately 90% seen once. V shed 6 bases and J shed 4 bases, with 13 bases lying between them. This CDR3 has 13 amino acids. CDR1 and CDR2 (germline): MNHEY, SMNVEV (reference sequence). The sample comes from a study of radiotherapy plus CTLA-4 blockade in lung cancer. Study as a whole: Disease control reached around 30%, with objective responses in 15% to 20%. Study-level points and caveats: Interferon-beta, together with early blood T cell clone dynamics, reportedly best predicted response. Following radiotherapy plus ipilimumab, tumor-derived TCR clones expanded in the blood.

This clonotype originated in a human donor with non-small cell lung cancer that progressed on radiotherapy plus ipilimumab. The chain employs TRBV27 and TRBJ2-7; possible D gene TRBD2, 6 bases. The starting material was peripheral blood, obtained from a patient treated with radiotherapy plus ipilimumab. CDR3 coding DNA: TGTGCCAGCAGAGGAGGGGCGACATACGAGCAGTACTTC. Its translation: CASRGGATYEQYF.